Listed below are T cell receptor beta chains from one sample, sequenced in a study of cytomegalovirus exposure and HLA in healthy donors. Some clones are missing from TCRdb's copy, which holds only in-frame ones; the method was immunoSEQ multiplex PCR. The sample totals around 100,000 clones. The sequenced material came from PBMCs. These receptors were taken from a man aged 50 or older in good health and CMV-seronegative. Both conserved end residues are part of each CDR3. The D gene is left open where the match is weak.

j_call d_call v_call cdr3_nt cdr3_aa
TRBJ1-2 TRBD1 TRBV18 TGTGCCAGCTCACAGCGAGGGGGCGCGGACTATGGCTACACCTTC CASSQRGGADYGYTF
TRBJ2-1 TRBD1 TRBV13 TGTGCCAGCAGCCCGAATGAGGGGGCAAGTAGGTATGAGCAGTTCTTC CASSPNEGASRYEQFF
TRBJ1-5 - TRBV5-6 TGTGCCAGCAGCCGGCAGGGAAATCAGCCCCAGCATTTT CASSRQGNQPQHF
TRBJ1-2 - TRBV5-8 TGTGCCAGCAGCTTGAATCGCCAGGGGTCTCATGGCTACACCTTC CASSLNRQGSHGYTF
TRBJ2-5 - TRBV5-1 TGCGCCAGCAGCTTGGGACAGACGGTCTGGGAGACCCAGTACTTC CASSLGQTVWETQYF
TRBJ1-1 - TRBV27 TGTGCCAGCAGCTCAGGGAACACTGAAGCTTTCTTT CASSSGNTEAFF
TRBJ2-5 - TRBV5-4 TGTGCCAGCAGCTTGGGCGGCCAAGAGACCCAGTACTTC CASSLGGQETQYF
TRBJ2-7 TRBD1 TRBV6-1 TGTGCCAGCAGGGACTGGACAGGGCTTGGCGAGCAGTACTTC CASRDWTGLGEQYF
TRBJ1-5 - TRBV29-1 TGCAGCGTTGCAGAGCTGGCCCATCAGCCCCAGCATTTT CSVAELAHQPQHF
TRBJ2-7 TRBD2 TRBV11-3 TGTGCCAGCAGCCAGGTTAGCGGGAGGGCCTACGAGCAGTACTTC CASSQVSGRAYEQYF
TRBJ1-1 - TRBV5-1 TGCGCCAGCAGCTTGACTGGTTTCAACACTGAAGCTTTCTTT CASSLTGFNTEAFF
TRBJ1-5 - TRBV30 TGTGCCTGGAGTGTGACAGGTCGGAATCAGCCCCAGCATTTT CAWSVTGRNQPQHF
TRBJ2-7 - TRBV2 TGTGCCAGCTACCCGCCGGGACACTACGAGCAGTACTTC CASYPPGHYEQYF
TRBJ2-7 - TRBV18 TGTGCCAGCTCACGAACCACCGGGAGCTCCTACGAGCAGTACTTC CASSRTTGSSYEQYF
TRBJ1-5 - TRBV19 TGTGCCAGTAGTATAGGGCCAAGGGGCGATCAGCCCCAGCATTTT CASSIGPRGDQPQHF
TRBJ1-4 - TRBV18 TGTGCCAGCTCGCGCGGAGCTGATGAAAAACTGTTTTTT CASSRGADEKLFF
TRBJ1-1 TRBD1 TRBV7-9 TGTGCCAGCAGCTTAGGGGGGACAGAAATCACTGAAGCTTTCTTT CASSLGGTEITEAFF
TRBJ2-5 - TRBV14 TGTGCCAGCAGCCAAGAAGAGGAAACAGAGACCCAGTACTTC CASSQEEETETQYF
TRBJ1-2 - TRBV27 TGTGCCAGCAGTCCTAGATTTACCGGGACAAGAAATGGCTACACCTTC CASSPRFTGTRNGYTF
TRBJ2-7 TRBD1 TRBV29-1 TGCAGCGTCGCCGGGTTGGGACAGGGGCCCTACGAGCAGTACTTC CSVAGLGQGPYEQYF
TRBJ1-2 - TRBV27 TGTGCCAGCAGTTTATCCCCAGTTCCGTCCGGCTACACCTTC CASSLSPVPSGYTF
TRBJ1-2 - TRBV4-2 TGTGCCAGCAGCCAAGATCGTAATGGCTACACCTTC CASSQDRNGYTF
TRBJ1-3 TRBD1 TRBV11-2 TGTGCCAGCAGCCCCGGACAGGGCAGCGCTGGAAACACCATATATTTT CASSPGQGSAGNTIYF
TRBJ2-6 - TRBV18 TGTGCCAGCTCAAACAAAGACAGAGCAGACTCTGGGGCCAACGTCCTGACTTTC CASSNKDRADSGANVLTF
TRBJ2-1 TRBD2 TRBV11-3 TGTGCCAGCAGCTTAGGCGTAACTAGCGATACTGAGCAGTTCTTC CASSLGVTSDTEQFF
TRBJ1-2 - TRBV5-4 TGTGCCAGCAGCTTGGCCGCGTATCAGGGAGGCTACACCTTC CASSLAAYQGGYTF
TRBJ2-7 - TRBV18 TGTGCCAGCTCCCCGGTTCGGACTGGGAGCGAGCAGTACTTC CASSPVRTGSEQYF
TRBJ2-1 - TRBV7-3 TGTGCCAGCAGCCCGGACTCAGCCTACAATGAGCAGTTCTTC CASSPDSAYNEQFF
TRBJ2-5 TRBD2 TRBV4-3 TGCGCCAGCAGCCAGAGGGGAGGGCAGGCCGTAGAGACCCAGTACTTC CASSQRGGQAVETQYF
TRBJ2-7 - TRBV7-2 TGTGCCAGCAGCTTAGGACAGTTGCGGGACCACTCCTACGAGCAGTACTTC CASSLGQLRDHSYEQYF
TRBJ2-1 TRBD2 TRBV9 TGTGCCAGCAGCGTAGGCCTAGCGGGAGTCAATGAGCAGTTCTTC CASSVGLAGVNEQFF
TRBJ1-6 - TRBV11-2 TGTGCCAGCAGCTTAGAGACAGGCTTGTCACCCCTCCACTTT CASSLETGLSPLHF
TRBJ1-2 - TRBV7-2 TGTGCCAGCAGCTTTTTTGGAGGCCCGGCTAACTATGGCTACACCTTC CASSFFGGPANYGYTF
TRBJ1-6 - TRBV6-5 TGTGCCAGCCACCTGGGCGCGAATTCACCCCTCCACTTT CASHLGANSPLHF
TRBJ1-2 TRBD1 TRBV5-5 TGTGCCAGCAGCCCAACAGGGGGCTATGGCTACACCTTC CASSPTGGYGYTF
TRBJ1-1 - TRBV18 TGTGCCAGCTCCCTAGGAGGCGGGGAGTGGGGAGCTTTCTTT CASSLGGGEWGAFF
TRBJ1-2 - TRBV10-2 TGCGCCAGCAGCGGGGGGCCTGCCTATGGCTACACCTTC CASSGGPAYGYTF
TRBJ1-2 - TRBV5-4 TGTGCCAGCAGGCGGGCCGACGAGGGAGGCTACACCTTC CASRRADEGGYTF
TRBJ2-7 - TRBV7-2 TGTGCCAGCAGCTTAGCTCTTTTTGCGAGGTCCTACGAGCAGTACTTC CASSLALFARSYEQYF
TRBJ2-3 - TRBV5-1 TGCGCCAGCATGTTACCTAGTGCTAGCACAGATACGCAGTATTTT CASMLPSASTDTQYF
TRBJ2-1 - TRBV7-9 TGTGCCAGCAAGTACAGGGCGAATGAGCAGTTCTTC CASKYRANEQFF
TRBJ1-4 - TRBV4-3 TGCGCCAGCAGCACTCGCAGGAATAATGAAAAACTGTTTTTT CASSTRRNNEKLFF
TRBJ2-4 - TRBV11-2 TGTGCCAGTCGCGCAGGGGGGAGCATTCAGTACTTC CASRAGGSIQYF
TRBJ2-1 TRBD1 TRBV19 TGTGCCAGCAGGGGGGACAGGGACAATGAGCAGTTCTTC CASRGDRDNEQFF
TRBJ1-5 - TRBV11-2 TGTGCCAGCAGCCCCAACGGGGTAGAGAGGCCCCAGCATTTT CASSPNGVERPQHF